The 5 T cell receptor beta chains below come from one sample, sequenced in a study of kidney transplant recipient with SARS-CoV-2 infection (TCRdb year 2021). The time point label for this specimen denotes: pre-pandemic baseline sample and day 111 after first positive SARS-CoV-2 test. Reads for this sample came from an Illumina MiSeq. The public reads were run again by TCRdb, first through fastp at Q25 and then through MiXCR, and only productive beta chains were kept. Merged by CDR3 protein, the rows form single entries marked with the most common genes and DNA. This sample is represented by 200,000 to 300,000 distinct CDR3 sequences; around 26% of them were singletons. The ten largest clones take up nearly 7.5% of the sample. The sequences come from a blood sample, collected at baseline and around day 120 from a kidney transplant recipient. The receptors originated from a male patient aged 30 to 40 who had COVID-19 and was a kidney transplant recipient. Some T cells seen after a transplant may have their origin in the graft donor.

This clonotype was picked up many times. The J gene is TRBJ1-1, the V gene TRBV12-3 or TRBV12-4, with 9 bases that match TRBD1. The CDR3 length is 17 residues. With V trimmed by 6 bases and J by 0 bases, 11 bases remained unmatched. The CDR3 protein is CASSKGQGTHLNTEAFF. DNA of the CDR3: TGTGCCAGCAGCAAAGGACAGGGGACACATCTGAACACTGAAGCTTTCTTT.

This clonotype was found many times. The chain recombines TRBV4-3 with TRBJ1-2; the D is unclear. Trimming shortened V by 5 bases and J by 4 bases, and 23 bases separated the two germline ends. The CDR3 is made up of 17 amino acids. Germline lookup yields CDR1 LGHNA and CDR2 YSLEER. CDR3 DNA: TGCGCCAGCAGCGATCGACAAGGACGTCGAAAGACCTATGGCTACACCTTC. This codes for CASSDRQGRRKTYGYTF.

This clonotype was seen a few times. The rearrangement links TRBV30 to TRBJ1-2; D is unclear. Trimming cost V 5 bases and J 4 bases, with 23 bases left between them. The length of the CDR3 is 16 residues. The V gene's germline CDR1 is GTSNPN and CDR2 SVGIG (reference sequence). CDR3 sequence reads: CAWSIVRYRKTYGYTF. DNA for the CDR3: TGTGCCTGGTCCATTGTGCGTTATAGAAAGACCTATGGCTACACCTTC.

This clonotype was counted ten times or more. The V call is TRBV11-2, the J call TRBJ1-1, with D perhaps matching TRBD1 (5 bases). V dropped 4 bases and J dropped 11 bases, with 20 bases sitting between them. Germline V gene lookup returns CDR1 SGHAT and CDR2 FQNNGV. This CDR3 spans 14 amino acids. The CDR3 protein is CASSSILAGTGAFF. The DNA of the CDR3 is TGTGCCAGCAGCTCCATCCTGGCCGGGACGGGGGCTTTCTTT.

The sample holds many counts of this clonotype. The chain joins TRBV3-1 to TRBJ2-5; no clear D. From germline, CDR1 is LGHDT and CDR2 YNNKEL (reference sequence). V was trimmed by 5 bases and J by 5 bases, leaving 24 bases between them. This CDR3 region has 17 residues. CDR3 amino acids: CASSCVSPISFSETQYF. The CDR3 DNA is TGTGCCAGCAGCTGCGTCAGTCCCATTTCTTTCTCTGAGACCCAGTACTTC.